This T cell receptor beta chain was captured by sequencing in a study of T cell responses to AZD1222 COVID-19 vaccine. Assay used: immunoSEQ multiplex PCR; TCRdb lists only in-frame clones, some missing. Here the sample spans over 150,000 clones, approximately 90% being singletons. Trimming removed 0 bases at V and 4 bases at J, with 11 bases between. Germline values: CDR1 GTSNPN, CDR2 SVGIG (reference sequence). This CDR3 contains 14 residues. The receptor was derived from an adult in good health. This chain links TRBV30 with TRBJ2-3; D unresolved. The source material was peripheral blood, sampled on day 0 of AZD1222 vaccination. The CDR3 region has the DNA TGTGCCTGGAGTGTTGGAGAGATCGCAGATACGCAGTATTTT. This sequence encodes CAWSVGEIADTQYF.